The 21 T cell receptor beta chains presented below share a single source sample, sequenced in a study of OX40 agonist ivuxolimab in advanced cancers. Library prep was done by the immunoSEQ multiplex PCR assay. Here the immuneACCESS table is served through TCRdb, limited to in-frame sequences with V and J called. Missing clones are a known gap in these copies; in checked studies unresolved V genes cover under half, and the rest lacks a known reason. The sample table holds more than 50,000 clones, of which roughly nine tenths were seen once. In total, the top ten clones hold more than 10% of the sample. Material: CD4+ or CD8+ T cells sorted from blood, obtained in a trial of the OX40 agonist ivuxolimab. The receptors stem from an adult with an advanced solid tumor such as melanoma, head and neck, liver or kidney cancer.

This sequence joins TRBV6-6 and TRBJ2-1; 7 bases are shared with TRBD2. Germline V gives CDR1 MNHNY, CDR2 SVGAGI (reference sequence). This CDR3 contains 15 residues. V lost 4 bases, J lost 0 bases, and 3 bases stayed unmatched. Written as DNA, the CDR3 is TGTGCCAGCAGTTTCGGCGGGAGCTCCTACAATGAGCAGTTCTTC. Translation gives CASSFGGSSYNEQFF.

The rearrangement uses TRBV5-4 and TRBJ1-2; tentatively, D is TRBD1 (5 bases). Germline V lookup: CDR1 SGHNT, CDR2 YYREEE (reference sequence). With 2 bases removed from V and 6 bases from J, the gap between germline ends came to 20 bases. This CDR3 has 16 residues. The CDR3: CASSLGGRVIGNGYTF. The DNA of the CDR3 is TGTGCCAGCAGCTTAGGAGGCAGGGTCATTGGTAATGGCTACACCTTC.

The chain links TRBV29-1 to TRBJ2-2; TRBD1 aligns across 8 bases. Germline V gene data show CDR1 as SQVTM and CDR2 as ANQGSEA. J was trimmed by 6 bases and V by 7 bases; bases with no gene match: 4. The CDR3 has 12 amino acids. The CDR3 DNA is TGCAGCGCTCTGACAGGGGCCGGGGAGCTGTTTTTT. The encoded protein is CSALTGAGELFF.

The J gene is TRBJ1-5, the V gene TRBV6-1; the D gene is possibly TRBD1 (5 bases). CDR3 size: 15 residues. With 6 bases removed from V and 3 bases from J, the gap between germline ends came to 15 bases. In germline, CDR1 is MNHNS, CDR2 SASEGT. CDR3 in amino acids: CASRALLGANQPQHF. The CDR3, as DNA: TGTGCCAGCAGGGCGTTACTTGGGGCCAATCAGCCCCAGCATTTT.

The CDR3 DNA follows: TGTGCCAGCAGCTTCGGCTACGAGCAGTACTTC. Translation: CASSFGYEQYF. The chain links TRBV5-8 to TRBJ2-7; D remains ambiguous. The CDR3 contains 11 residues. Between the trimmed V and J ends, which lost 2 bases and 3 bases, there was a span of 3 bases. Germline V CDR1 and CDR2: SGHTS, YDEGEE.

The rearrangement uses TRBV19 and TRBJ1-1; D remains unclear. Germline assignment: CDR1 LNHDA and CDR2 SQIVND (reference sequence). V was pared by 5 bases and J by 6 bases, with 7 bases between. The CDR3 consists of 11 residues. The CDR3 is CASSWMSEAFF. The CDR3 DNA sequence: TGTGCCAGTAGTTGGATGTCTGAAGCTTTCTTT. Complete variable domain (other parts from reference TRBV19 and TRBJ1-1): DGGITQSPKYLFRKEGQNVTLSCEQNLNHDAMYWYRQDPGQGLRLIYYSQIVNDFQKGDIAEGYSVSREKKESFPLTVTSAQKNPTAFYLCASSWMSEAFFGQGTRLTVV.

DNA of the CDR3: TGCGCCAGCAGCCAAGTTCGCTTGGTGGGAGCGGCTGAAGCTTTCTTT. Translating it yields CASSQVRLVGAAEAFF. The V gene is TRBV4-1, the J gene TRBJ1-1; D is uncertain. V lost 1 base, J lost 6 bases, and 18 bases lay in between. The CDR3 spans 16 residues. Germline V gene lookup returns CDR1 MGHRA and CDR2 YSYEKL.

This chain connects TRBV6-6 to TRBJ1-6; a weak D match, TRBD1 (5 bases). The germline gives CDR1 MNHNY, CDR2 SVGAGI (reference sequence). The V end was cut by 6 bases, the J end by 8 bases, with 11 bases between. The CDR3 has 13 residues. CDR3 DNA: TGTGCCAGCAGCTATCCAGGGTATTCACCCCTCCACTTT. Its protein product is CASSYPGYSPLHF.

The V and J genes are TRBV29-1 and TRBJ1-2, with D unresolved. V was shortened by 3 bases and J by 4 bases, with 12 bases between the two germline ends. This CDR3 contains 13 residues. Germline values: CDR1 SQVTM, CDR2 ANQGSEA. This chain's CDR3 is CSVDSGRPYGYTF. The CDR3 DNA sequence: TGCAGCGTTGATTCGGGCAGACCCTATGGCTACACCTTC.

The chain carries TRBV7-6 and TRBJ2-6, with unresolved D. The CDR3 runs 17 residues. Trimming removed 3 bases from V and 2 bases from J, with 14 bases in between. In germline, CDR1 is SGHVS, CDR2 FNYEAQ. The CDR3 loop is CASSFGKGSPGANVLTF. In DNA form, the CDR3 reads TGTGCCAGCAGCTTTGGAAAGGGTTCCCCTGGGGCCAACGTCCTGACTTTC.

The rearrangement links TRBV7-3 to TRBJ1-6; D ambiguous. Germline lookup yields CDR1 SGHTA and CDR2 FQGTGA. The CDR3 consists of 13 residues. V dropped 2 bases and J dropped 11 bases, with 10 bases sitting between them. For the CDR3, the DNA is TGTGCCAGCAGCTTAGGGCCGGGAGCACCCCTCCACTTT. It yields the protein CASSLGPGAPLHF.

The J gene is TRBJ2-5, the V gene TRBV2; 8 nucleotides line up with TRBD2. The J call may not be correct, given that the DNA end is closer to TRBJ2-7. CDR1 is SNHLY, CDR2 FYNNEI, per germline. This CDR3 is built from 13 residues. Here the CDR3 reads CASRGGISYEQYF. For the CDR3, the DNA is TGTGCCAGCCGGGGGGGAATCTCCTACGAGCAGTACTTC.

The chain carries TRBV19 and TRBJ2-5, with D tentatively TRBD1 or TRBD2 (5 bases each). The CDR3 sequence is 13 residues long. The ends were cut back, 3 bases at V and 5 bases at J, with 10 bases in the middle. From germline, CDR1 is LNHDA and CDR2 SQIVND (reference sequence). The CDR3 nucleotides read TGTGCCAGTAGTATCATCAGGGACGAGACCCAGTACTTC. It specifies CASSIIRDETQYF.

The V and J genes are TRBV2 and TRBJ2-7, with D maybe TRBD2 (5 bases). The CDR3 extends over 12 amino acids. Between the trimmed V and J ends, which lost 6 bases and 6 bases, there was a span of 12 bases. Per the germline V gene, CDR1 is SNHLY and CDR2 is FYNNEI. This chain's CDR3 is CASSGPGSEQYF. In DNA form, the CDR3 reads TGTGCCAGCAGCGGGCCTGGGAGCGAGCAGTACTTC.

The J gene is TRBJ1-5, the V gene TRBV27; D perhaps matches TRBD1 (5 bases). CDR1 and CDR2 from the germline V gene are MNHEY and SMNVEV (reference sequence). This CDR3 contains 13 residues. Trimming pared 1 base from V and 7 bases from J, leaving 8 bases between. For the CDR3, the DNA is TGTGCCAGCAGTTTATTTGGGGGACAGCCCCAGCATTTT. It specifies CASSLFGGQPQHF.

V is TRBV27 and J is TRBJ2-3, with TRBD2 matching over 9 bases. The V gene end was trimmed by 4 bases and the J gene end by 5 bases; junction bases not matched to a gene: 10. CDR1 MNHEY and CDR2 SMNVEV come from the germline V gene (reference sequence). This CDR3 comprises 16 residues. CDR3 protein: CASSSGGRALGDTQYF. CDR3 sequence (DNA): TGTGCCAGCAGTTCGGGCGGGAGGGCCCTGGGAGATACGCAGTATTTT.

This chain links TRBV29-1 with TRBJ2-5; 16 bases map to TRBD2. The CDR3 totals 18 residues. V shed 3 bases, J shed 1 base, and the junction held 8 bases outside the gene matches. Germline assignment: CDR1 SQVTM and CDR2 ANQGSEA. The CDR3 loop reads CSVEGTSGGALSQETQYF. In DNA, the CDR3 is TGCAGCGTTGAGGGGACTAGCGGGGGGGCACTGTCCCAAGAGACCCAGTACTTC.

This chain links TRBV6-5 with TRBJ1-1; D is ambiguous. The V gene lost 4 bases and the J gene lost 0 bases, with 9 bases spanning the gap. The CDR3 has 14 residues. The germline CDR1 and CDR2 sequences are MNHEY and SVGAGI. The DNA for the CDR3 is TGTGCCAGCAGTTTAGCAGCATTGAACACTGAAGCTTTCTTT. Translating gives CASSLAALNTEAFF.

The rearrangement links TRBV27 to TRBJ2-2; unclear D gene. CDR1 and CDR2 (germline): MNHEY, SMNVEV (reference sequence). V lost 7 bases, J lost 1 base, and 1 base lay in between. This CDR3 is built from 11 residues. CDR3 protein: CASKNTGELFF. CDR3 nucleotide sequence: TGTGCCAGCAAGAACACCGGGGAGCTGTTTTTT.

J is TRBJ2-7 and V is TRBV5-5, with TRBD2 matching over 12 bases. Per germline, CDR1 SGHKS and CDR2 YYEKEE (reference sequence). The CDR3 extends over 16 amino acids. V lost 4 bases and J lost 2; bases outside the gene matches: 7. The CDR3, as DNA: TGTGCCAGCAGCGACCGGACTAGCGGGACCGCCTACGAGCAGTACTTC. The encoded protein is CASSDRTSGTAYEQYF. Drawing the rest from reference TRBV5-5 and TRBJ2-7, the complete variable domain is DAGVTQSPTHLIKTRGQQVTLRCSPISGHKSVSWYQQVLGQGPQFIFQYYEKEERGRGNFPDRFSARQFPNYSSELNVNALLLGDSALYLCASSDRTSGTAYEQYFGPGTRLTVT.

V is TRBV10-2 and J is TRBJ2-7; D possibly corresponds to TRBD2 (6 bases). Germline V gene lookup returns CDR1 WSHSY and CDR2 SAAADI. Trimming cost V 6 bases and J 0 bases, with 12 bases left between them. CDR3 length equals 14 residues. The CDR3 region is CASSPGGDSYEQYF. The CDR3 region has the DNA TGCGCCAGCAGCCCCGGAGGGGACTCCTACGAGCAGTACTTC.